This TCR beta chain was profiled in a study of T-cell reconstitution after alpha-beta-depleted transplantation in children. Broader study findings: Most T-cell counts and diversity one year after the transplant came from T cells that were newly produced.

Trimming removed 5 bases from V and 4 bases from J, with 18 bases in between. The CDR3 runs 15 residues. Germline CDR1 is MDHEN and CDR2 is SYDVKM. Unique molecular identifiers were built into the TCRbeta library. TCRdb ran MiXCR on the PCR reads and lists one entry per CDR3 protein. The table has 90,000 to 100,000 distinct CDR3 sequences, about 22% seen once. This clonotype showed up many times. Its antigen is undetermined. This TCR came from a boy aged 2 to 10 with acute lymphoblastic leukemia, due to receive a stem cell transplant. The chain has TRBV28 and TRBJ2-7; D gene ambiguous. Material: PBMCs, obtained before TCRalphabeta/CD19-depleted stem cell transplant. In nucleotides, the CDR3 is TGTGCCAGCAGTCCAACCCTCTCGACATCTTACGAGCAGTACTTC. Its protein is CASSPTLSTSYEQYF. Drawing the rest from reference TRBV28 and TRBJ2-7, the complete variable domain is DVKVTQSSRYLVKRTGEKVFLECVQDMDHENMFWYRQDPGLGLRLIYFSYDVKMKEKGDIPEGYSVSREKKERFSLILESASTNQTSMYLCASSPTLSTSYEQYFGPGTRLTVT.